The source of this T cell receptor beta chain is a study of cytomegalovirus exposure and HLA in healthy donors. About this clone: Its antigen is not known.

PCR employed 60 Vbeta and 13 Jbeta primers. Some clones are missing from TCRdb's copy, which holds only in-frame ones; the method was immunoSEQ multiplex PCR. The sample holds about 78,000 clones, 60% to 80% seen once. Study-wide results and limits: Later analysis reportedly placed an Asian-associated ancestry cluster below the roughly 630-donor mean in N-insertions. Prediction of most subjects' HLA-A and HLA-B alleles by TCR beta sequences was reportedly accurate.

This CDR3 region has 14 residues. Germline V CDR1 and CDR2: SGHRS, YFSETQ. Trimming left V 2 bases short and J 7 bases short, with 15 bases between. J is TRBJ1-1 and V is TRBV5-1; tentative D call: TRBD1 (6 bases). Sequenced input: PBMCs. The clonotype comes from a woman in her forties or fifties in good health and CMV-seropositive. The CDR3 reads CASSFTQGISEAFF. CDR3 nucleotide sequence: TGCGCCAGCAGCTTTACCCAGGGGATTAGTGAAGCTTTCTTT. Drawing the rest from reference TRBV5-1 and TRBJ1-1, the complete variable domain is KAGVTQTPRYLIKTRGQQVTLSCSPISGHRSVSWYQQTPGQGLQFLFEYFSETQRNKGNFPGRFSGRQFSNSRSEMNVSTLELGDSALYLCASSFTQGISEAFFGQGTRLTVV.